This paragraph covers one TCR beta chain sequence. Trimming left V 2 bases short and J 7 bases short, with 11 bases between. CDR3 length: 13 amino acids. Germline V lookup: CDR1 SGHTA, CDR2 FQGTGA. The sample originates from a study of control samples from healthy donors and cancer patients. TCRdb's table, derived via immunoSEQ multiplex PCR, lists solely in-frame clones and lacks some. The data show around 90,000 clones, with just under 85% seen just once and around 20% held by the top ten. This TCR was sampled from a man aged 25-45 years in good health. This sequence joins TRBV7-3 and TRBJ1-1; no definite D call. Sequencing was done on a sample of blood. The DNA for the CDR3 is TGTGCCAGCAGCTTAGAGCCAGGTTATGAAGCTTTCTTT. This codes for CASSLEPGYEAFF.